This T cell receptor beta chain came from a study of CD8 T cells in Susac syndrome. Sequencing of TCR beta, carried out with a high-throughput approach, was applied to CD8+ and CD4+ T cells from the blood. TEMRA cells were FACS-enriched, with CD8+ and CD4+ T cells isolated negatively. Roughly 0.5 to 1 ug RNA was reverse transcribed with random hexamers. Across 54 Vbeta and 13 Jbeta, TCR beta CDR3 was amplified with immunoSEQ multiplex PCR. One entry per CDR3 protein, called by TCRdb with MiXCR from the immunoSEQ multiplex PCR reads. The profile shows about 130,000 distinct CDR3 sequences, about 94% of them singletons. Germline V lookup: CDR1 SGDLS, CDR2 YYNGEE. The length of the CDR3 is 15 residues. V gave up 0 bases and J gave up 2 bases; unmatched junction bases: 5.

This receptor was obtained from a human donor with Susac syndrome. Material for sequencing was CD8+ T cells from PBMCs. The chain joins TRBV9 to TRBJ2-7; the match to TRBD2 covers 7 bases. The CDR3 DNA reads TGTGCCAGCAGCGTAGCCCAGCGGGGACCCTACGAGCAGTACTTC. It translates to CASSVAQRGPYEQYF.